This T cell receptor (beta chain) was captured by sequencing in a study of cytomegalovirus exposure and HLA in healthy donors. Looking at the study overall: T cells numbering around 170 million yielded roughly 120 million unique TCR beta sequences in an earlier analysis.

General observations from the study: The study recorded some 160 TCR beta chains that were cytomegalovirus-associated. Later analysis identified a missense DCLRE1C variant that was linked to TCR beta V- and J-gene trimming. Within an earlier analysis, most TCR beta V segments proved productive either about 90% or about 30% of the time.

Germline V gene sequence: CDR1 MGHRA, CDR2 YSYEKL. The CDR3 has 16 residues. Trimming took off 1 base at V and 1 base at J, with 13 bases between the two ends. The PCR used 60 Vbeta and 13 Jbeta primers. Repertoires were generated with immunoSEQ multiplex PCR, while TCRdb's copy carries only in-frame clones and drops some. This sample has roughly 150,000 clones, with 70% found just once. Turning to this clone: Its cognate antigen is unknown.

Sequenced sample: PBMCs. The receptor was isolated from a woman aged 55-70 years in good health and CMV-seropositive. The J gene is TRBJ2-5, the V gene TRBV4-1; no reliable D call. CDR3: CASSQVNLGIQETQYF. CDR3 sequence (DNA): TGCGCCAGCAGCCAAGTTAATCTGGGCATCCAAGAGACCCAGTACTTC.